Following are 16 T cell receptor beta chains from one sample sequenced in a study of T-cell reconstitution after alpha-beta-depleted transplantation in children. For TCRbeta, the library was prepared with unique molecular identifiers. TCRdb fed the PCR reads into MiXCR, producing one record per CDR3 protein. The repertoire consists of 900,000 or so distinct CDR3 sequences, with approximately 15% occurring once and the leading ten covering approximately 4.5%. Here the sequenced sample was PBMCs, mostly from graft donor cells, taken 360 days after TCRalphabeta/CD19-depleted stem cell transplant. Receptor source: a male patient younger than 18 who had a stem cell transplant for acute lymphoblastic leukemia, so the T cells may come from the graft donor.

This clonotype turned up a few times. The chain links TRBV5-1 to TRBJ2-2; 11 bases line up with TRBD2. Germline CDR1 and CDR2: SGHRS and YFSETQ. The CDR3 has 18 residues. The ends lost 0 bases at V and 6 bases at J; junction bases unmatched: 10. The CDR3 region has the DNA TGCGCCAGCAGCTTGGCCCTAGCGGGAGGAGGGGTCGCCGGGGAGCTGTTTTTT. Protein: CASSLALAGGGVAGELFF. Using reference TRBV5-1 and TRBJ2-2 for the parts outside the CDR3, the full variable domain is KAGVTQTPRYLIKTRGQQVTLSCSPISGHRSVSWYQQTPGQGLQFLFEYFSETQRNKGNFPGRFSGRQFSNSRSEMNVSTLELGDSALYLCASSLALAGGGVAGELFFGEGSRLTVL.

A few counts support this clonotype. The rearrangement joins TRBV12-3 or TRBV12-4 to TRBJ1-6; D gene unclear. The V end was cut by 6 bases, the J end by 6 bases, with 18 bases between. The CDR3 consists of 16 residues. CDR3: CASSPLTNLINSPLHF. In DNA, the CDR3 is TGTGCCAGCAGCCCGTTGACCAACCTAATTAATTCACCCCTCCACTTT.

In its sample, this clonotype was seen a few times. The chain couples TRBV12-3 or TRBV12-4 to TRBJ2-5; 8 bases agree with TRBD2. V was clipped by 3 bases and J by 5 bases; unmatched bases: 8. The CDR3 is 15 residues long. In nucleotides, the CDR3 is TGTGCCAGCAGTTTTAGGGCTAGCGGGTTCGAGACCCAGTACTTC. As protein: CASSFRASGFETQYF.

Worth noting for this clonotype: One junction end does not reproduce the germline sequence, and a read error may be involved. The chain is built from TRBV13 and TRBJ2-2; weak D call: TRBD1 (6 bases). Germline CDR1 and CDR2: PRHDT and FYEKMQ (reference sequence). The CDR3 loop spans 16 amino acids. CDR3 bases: TGTGCCAGCAGCCTAGGGACACCCGTTAACACCGGGGAGCTGTTTTTT. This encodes CASSLGTPVNTGELFF.

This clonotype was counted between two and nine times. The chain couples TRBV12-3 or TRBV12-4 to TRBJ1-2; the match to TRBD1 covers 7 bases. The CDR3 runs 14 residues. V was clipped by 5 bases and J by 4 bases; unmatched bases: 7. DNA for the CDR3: TGTGCCAGCAGTGGTATGACAGGGATCTATGGCTACACCTTC. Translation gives CASSGMTGIYGYTF.

Written as DNA, the CDR3 is TGTGCCAGCAGCTCCCGGGACAGGGGTCACGAGCAGTACTTC. Its protein is CASSSRDRGHEQYF. The rearrangement joins TRBV7-9 to TRBJ2-7, with 10 nucleotides matching TRBD1. J lost 5 bases, V lost 4 bases, and 5 bases had no gene match. The CDR3 extends over 14 amino acids. Germline values: CDR1 SEHNR, CDR2 FQNEAQ (reference sequence). Full variable domain (missing parts from reference TRBV7-9 and TRBJ2-7): DTGVSQNPRHKITKRGQNVTFRCDPISEHNRLYWYRQTLGQGPEFLTYFQNEAQLEKSRLLSDRFSAERPKGSFSTLEIQRTEQGDSAMYLCASSSRDRGHEQYFGPGTRLTVT.

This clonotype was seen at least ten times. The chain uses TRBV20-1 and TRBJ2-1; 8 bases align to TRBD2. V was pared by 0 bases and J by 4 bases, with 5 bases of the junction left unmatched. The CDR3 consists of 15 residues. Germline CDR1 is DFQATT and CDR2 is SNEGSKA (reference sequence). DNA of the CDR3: TGCAGTGCTAGAGATTGGCTAGCGGGTTACAATGAGCAGTTCTTC. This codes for CSARDWLAGYNEQFF.

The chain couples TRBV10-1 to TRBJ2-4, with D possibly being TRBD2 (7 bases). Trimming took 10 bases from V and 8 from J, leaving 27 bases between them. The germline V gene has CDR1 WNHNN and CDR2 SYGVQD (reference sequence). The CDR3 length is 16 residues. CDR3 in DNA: TGCGCCACCAATCTCGGGGGGACACCAGGGATAGACATTCAGTACTTC. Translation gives CATNLGGTPGIDIQYF.

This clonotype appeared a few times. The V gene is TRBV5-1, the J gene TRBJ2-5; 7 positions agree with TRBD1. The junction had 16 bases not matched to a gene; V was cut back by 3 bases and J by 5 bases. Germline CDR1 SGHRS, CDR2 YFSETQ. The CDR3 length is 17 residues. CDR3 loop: CASSWKGAWGLEETQYF. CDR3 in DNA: TGCGCCAGCAGCTGGAAGGGGGCGTGGGGCCTGGAGGAGACCCAGTACTTC.

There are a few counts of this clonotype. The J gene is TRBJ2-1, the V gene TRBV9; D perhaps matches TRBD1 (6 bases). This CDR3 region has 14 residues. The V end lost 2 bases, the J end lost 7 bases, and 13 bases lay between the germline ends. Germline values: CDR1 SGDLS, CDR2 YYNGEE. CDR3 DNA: TGTGCCAGCAGCGTCAGGGGCCGGATGAATGAGCAGTTCTTC. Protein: CASSVRGRMNEQFF.

The CDR3 sequence: CASSKVTGRNTDTQYF. CDR3 bases: TGTGCCAGCAGCAAAGTGACCGGGAGGAACACAGATACGCAGTATTTT. This chain links TRBV21-1 with TRBJ2-3; TRBD2 was called by the table and not checked on the DNA. TRBV21-1 is recorded as a pseudogene. This CDR3 has 16 amino acids.

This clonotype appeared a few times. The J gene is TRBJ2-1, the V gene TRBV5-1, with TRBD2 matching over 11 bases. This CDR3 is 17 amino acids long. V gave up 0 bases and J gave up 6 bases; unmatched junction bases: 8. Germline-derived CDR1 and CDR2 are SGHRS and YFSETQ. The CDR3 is CASSLGLTSGAFNEQFF. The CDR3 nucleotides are TGCGCCAGCAGCTTGGGATTGACTAGCGGGGCTTTCAATGAGCAGTTCTTC.

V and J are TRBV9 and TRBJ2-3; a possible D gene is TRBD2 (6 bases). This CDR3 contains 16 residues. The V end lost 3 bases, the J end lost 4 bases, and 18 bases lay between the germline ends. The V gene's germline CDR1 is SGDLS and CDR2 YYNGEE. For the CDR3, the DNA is TGTGCCAGCAGCGCATTTAGCGGACCTGGGGCAGATACGCAGTATTTT. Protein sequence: CASSAFSGPGADTQYF. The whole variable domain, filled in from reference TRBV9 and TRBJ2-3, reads DSGVTQTPKHLITATGQRVTLRCSPRSGDLSVYWYQQSLDQGLQFLIQYYNGEERAKGNILERFSAQQFPDLHSELNLSSLELGDSALYFCASSAFSGPGADTQYFGPGTRLTVL.

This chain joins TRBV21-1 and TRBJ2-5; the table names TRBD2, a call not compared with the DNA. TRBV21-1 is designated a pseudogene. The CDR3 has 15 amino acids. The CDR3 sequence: CASSSRTSGKETQYF. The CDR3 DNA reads TGTGCCAGCAGCAGCCGGACTAGCGGGAAGGAGACCCAGTACTTC.

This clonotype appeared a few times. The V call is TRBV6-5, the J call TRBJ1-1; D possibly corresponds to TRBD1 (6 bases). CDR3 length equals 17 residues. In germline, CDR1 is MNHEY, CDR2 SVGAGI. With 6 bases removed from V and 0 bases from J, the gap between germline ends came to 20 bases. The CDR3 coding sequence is TGTGCCAGCAGCGGACCGACAGCAGGGGCCCTGAACACTGAAGCTTTCTTT. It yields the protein CASSGPTAGALNTEAFF.

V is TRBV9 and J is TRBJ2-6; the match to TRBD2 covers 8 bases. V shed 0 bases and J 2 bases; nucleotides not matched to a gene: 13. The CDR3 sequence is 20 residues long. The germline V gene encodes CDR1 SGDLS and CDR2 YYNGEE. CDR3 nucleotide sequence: TGTGCCAGCAGCGTAGTACCGGGGGGGGTTTCCCTCCCTGGGGCCAACGTCCTGACTTTC. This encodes CASSVVPGGVSLPGANVLTF.